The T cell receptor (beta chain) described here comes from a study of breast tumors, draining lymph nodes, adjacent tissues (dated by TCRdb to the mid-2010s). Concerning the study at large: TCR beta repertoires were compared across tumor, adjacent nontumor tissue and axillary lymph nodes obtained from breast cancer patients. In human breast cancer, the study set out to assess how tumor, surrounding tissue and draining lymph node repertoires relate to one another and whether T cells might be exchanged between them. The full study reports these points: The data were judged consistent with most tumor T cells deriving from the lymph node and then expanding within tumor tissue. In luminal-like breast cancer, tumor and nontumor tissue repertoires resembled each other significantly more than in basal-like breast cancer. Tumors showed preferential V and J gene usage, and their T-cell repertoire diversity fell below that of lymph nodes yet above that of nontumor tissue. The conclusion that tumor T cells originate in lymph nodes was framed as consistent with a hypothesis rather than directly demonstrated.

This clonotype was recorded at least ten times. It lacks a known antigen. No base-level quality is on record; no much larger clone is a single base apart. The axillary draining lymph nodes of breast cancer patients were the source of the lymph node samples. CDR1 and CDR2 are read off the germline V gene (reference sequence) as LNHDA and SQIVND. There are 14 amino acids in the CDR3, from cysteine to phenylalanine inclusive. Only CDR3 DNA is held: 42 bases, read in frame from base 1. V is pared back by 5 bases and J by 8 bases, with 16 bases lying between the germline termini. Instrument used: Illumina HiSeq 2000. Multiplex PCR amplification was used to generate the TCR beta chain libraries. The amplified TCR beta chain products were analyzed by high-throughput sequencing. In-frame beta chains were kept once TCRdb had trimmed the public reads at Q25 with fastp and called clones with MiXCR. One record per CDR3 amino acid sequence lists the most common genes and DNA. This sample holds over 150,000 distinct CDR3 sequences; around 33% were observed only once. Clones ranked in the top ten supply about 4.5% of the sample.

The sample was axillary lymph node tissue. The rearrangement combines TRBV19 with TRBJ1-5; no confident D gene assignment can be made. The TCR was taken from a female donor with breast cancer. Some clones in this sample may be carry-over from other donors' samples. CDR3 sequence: CASSRLATLEPQHF. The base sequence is TGTGCCAGTAGTCGCCTAGCTACTTTGGAGCCCCAGCATTTT.